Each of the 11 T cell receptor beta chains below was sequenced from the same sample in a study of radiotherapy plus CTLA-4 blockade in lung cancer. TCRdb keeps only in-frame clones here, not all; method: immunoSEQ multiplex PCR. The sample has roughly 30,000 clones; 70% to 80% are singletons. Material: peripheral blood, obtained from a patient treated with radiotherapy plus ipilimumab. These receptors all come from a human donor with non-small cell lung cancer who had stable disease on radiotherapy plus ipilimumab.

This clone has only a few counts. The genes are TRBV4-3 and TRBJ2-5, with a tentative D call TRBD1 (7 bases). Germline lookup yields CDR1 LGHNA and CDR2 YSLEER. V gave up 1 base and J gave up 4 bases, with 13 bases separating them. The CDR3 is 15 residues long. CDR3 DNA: TGCGCCAGCAGCCAAGGGCAGGGGGGAGGAGAGACCCAGTACTTC. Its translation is CASSQGQGGGETQYF.

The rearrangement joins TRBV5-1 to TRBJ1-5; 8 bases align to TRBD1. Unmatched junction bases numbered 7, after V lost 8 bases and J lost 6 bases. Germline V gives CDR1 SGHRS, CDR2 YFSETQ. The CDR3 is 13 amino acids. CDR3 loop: CARDRAEGQPQHF. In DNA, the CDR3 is TGCGCCAGGGACAGGGCGGAAGGTCAGCCCCAGCATTTT.

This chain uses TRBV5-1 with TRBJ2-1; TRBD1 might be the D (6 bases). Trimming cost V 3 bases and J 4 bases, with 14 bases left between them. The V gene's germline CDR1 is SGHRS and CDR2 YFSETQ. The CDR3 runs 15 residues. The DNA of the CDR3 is TGCGCCAGCAGCTCCGGACAGATACTTTACAATGAGCAGTTCTTC. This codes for CASSSGQILYNEQFF.

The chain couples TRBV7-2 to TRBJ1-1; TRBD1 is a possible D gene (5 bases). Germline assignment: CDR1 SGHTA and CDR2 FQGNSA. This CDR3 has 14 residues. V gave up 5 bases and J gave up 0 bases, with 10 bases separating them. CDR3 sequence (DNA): TGTGCCAGCAGCGTCTCGACAGTGAACACTGAAGCTTTCTTT. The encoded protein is CASSVSTVNTEAFF.

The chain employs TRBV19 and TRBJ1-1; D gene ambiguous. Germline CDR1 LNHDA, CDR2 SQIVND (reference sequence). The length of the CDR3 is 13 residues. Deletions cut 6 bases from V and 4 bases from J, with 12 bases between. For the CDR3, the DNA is TGTGCCAGTAGCATGGGGAGGGCCACTGAAGCTTTCTTT. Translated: CASSMGRATEAFF.

The CDR3 loop reads CASSPSRNTQYF. CDR3 nucleotide sequence: TGTGCCAGCAGTCCCTCTAGGAATACGCAGTATTTT. V is TRBV28 and J is TRBJ2-3; D not certain. This CDR3 has 12 amino acids. V shed 5 bases and J shed 7 bases, with 10 bases lying between them. Germline V gene lookup returns CDR1 MDHEN and CDR2 SYDVKM.

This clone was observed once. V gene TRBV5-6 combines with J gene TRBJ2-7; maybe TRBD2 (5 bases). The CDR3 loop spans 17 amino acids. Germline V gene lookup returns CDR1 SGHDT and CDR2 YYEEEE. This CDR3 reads CASSLLGNWGDSYDQYV. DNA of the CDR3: TGTGCCAGCAGCTTGCTGGGAAATTGGGGAGACTCCTACGATCAGTACGTC.

Here the CDR3 reads CASSLAGGPRTEAFF. The CDR3 DNA reads as TGTGCCAGCAGCTTGGCGGGAGGCCCACGGACTGAAGCTTTCTTT. V is TRBV5-6 and J is TRBJ1-1; no reliable D call. Germline V gives CDR1 SGHDT, CDR2 YYEEEE. V was pared by 0 bases and J by 5 bases, with 14 bases between. This CDR3 spans 15 amino acids.

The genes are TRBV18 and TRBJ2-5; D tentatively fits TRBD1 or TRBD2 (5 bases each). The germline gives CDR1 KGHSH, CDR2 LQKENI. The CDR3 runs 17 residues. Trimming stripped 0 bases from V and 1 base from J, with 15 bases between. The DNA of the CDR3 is TGTGCCAGCTCACCACCCCCGGGACCGCCGGCCCAAGAGACCCAGTACTTC. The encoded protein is CASSPPPGPPAQETQYF.

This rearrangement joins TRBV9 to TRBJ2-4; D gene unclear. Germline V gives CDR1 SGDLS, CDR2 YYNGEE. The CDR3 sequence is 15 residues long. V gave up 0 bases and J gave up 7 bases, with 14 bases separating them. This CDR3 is CASSVDPGKSNIQYF. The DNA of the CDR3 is TGTGCCAGCAGCGTAGACCCAGGCAAGTCTAACATTCAGTACTTC. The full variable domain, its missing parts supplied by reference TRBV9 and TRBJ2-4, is DSGVTQTPKHLITATGQRVTLRCSPRSGDLSVYWYQQSLDQGLQFLIQYYNGEERAKGNILERFSAQQFPDLHSELNLSSLELGDSALYFCASSVDPGKSNIQYFGAGTRLSVL.

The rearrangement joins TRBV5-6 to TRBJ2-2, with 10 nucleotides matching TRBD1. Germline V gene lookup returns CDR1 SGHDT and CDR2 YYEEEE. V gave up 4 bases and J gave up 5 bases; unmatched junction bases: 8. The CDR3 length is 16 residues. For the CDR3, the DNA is TGTGCCAGCAGCGAGGGACAGGGGAGGTTGACCGGGGAGCTGTTTTTT. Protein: CASSEGQGRLTGELFF.